The 22 T cell receptor beta chains below come from one sample, sequenced in a study of shared clonotypes between healthy human individuals (dated by TCRdb to 2020 to 2022). The method was the immunoSEQ multiplex PCR assay. TCRdb stores this immuneACCESS table with in-frame sequences only. Part of the clones is absent; in the studies checked, under half of the shortfall reflects unresolved V genes, and no reason is known for the rest. For this sample there are 660,000 or so clones; 95% to 96% appear just once. 0.11% of the sample lies in the top ten. CD8 naive samples were CD45RO-negative cells positively selected for CCR7, giving a CD45RA+CCR7+ population that excluded TemRA cells. The specimen sequenced was naive CD8+ T cells sorted from blood. In light of the paper, this sample's cell subset or site label describes: CD45RA+CCR7+. These receptors were collected from a woman in her thirties in good health.

This chain links TRBV6-1 with TRBJ2-7, with D possibly called TRBD1 or TRBD2 (5 bases each). Trimming removed 2 bases at V and 2 bases at J, with 10 bases between. The CDR3 spans 14 residues. Germline lookup yields CDR1 MNHNS and CDR2 SASEGT. In DNA form, the CDR3 reads TGTGCCAGCAGTGAATGGGGGAACACCTACGAGCAGTACTTC. It encodes CASSEWGNTYEQYF.

As regards this clone: The same CDR3 also results from other DNA sequences found in this sample. The chain joins TRBV27 to TRBJ2-7, with 11 bases lining up with TRBD2. This CDR3 is built from 14 residues. Germline V gene lookup returns CDR1 MNHEY and CDR2 SMNVEV (reference sequence). After removal of 2 bases from V and 3 bases from J, the junction contained 0 bases not matched to a gene. For the CDR3, the DNA is TGTGCCAGCAGTTTACTAGCGGGAGGCTACGAGCAGTACTTC. Translation: CASSLLAGGYEQYF.

The chain is built from TRBV5-8 and TRBJ2-6; D may correspond to TRBD1 or TRBD2 (5 bases each). Germline V gene data show CDR1 as SGHTS and CDR2 as YDEGEE. The CDR3 runs to 15 residues. Trimming removed 6 bases at V and 4 bases at J, with 14 bases between. CDR3 residues: CASNLGPAGANVLTF. The CDR3 DNA reads as TGTGCCAGCAACCTGGGACCGGCGGGGGCCAACGTCCTGACTTTC.

V usage is TRBV29-1 and J usage is TRBJ2-5; TRBD2 is a possible D gene (6 bases). Germline V gene sequence: CDR1 SQVTM, CDR2 ANQGSEA. The CDR3 runs to 18 residues. Trimming removed 4 bases from V and 3 bases from J, with 27 bases in between. The CDR3 is CSVAIWPSAENAEETQYF. In DNA form, the CDR3 reads TGCAGCGTTGCCATTTGGCCTAGCGCAGAGAATGCTGAAGAGACCCAGTACTTC.

V gene TRBV4-1 combines with J gene TRBJ2-7; D remains unclear. Germline V gene data show CDR1 as MGHRA and CDR2 as YSYEKL. Trimming shortened V by 0 bases and J by 3 bases, and 15 bases separated the two germline ends. The CDR3 spans 16 residues. CDR3 nucleotides: TGCGCCAGCAGCCAAGATGAGGCAAGCCCCCTCTACGAGCAGTACTTC. Protein product: CASSQDEASPLYEQYF.

The chain has TRBV19 and TRBJ2-1; a weak D match, TRBD1 (6 bases). This CDR3 is built from 13 residues. Germline values: CDR1 LNHDA, CDR2 SQIVND (reference sequence). Trimming stripped 9 bases from V and 0 bases from J, with 9 bases between. The CDR3 spells CASGQLSYNEQFF. The CDR3, as DNA: TGTGCCAGCGGACAGCTCTCCTACAATGAGCAGTTCTTC. Looking up the rest from reference TRBV19 and TRBJ2-1 gives the full variable domain: DGGITQSPKYLFRKEGQNVTLSCEQNLNHDAMYWYRQDPGQGLRLIYYSQIVNDFQKGDIAEGYSVSREKKESFPLTVTSAQKNPTAFYLCASGQLSYNEQFFGPGTRLTVL.

The V call is TRBV30, the J call TRBJ1-1; D is uncertain. Germline lookup yields CDR1 GTSNPN and CDR2 SVGIG (reference sequence). The CDR3 sequence is 11 residues long. Trimming took off 4 bases at V and 1 base at J, with 4 bases between the two ends. DNA of the CDR3: TGTGCCTGGAAGAAGAACACTGAAGCTTTCTTT. Encoded protein: CAWKKNTEAFF.

A few counts support this clone. V usage is TRBV4-1 and J usage is TRBJ1-1; D gene ambiguous. Germline V gene sequence: CDR1 MGHRA, CDR2 YSYEKL. Trimming took off 4 bases at V and 0 bases at J, with 15 bases between the two ends. The CDR3 totals 16 residues. The CDR3 DNA is TGCGCCAGCAGCCGGATAGGGCAGAGGATGAACACTGAAGCTTTCTTT. Translating it yields CASSRIGQRMNTEAFF.

The chain employs TRBV7-6 and TRBJ2-3, with TRBD1 identical over 7 bases. Trimming took 5 bases from V and 3 from J; bases not matched to a gene: 8. In germline, CDR1 is SGHVS, CDR2 FNYEAQ. CDR3 length equals 15 residues. Written as DNA, the CDR3 is TGTGCCAGCAGCCAGAGGGACAGTATAACAGATACGCAGTATTTT. Protein product: CASSQRDSITDTQYF.

The chain recombines TRBV10-3 with TRBJ2-7; D is possibly TRBD1 (5 bases). Between the trimmed V and J ends, which lost 2 bases and 2 bases, there was a span of 10 bases. CDR1 and CDR2 from the germline V gene are ENHRY and SYGVKD. This CDR3 contains 14 residues. The chain's CDR3 is CAISEATDTYEQYF. Here the CDR3 DNA reads TGTGCCATCAGTGAGGCGACAGATACCTACGAGCAGTACTTC.

V is TRBV29-1 and J is TRBJ2-5; D possibly corresponds to TRBD2 (6 bases). The germline V gene encodes CDR1 SQVTM and CDR2 ANQGSEA. The CDR3 consists of 13 residues. The CDR3 nucleotides are TGCAGTTGTAGCGGAAGGAATTTGGAGACCCAGTACTTC. Translating it yields CSCSGRNLETQYF.

The chain links TRBV13 to TRBJ1-3, with 10 positions matching TRBD1. The junction had 3 bases not matched to a gene; V was cut back by 5 bases and J by 2 bases. Germline V gene lookup returns CDR1 PRHDT and CDR2 FYEKMQ (reference sequence). The CDR3 covers 15 residues. CDR3 amino acids: CASSLGQGAGNTIYF. In nucleotides, the CDR3 is TGTGCCAGCAGCCTCGGACAGGGGGCTGGAAACACCATATATTTT.

The chain joins TRBV11-2 to TRBJ2-7, with D maybe TRBD2 (6 bases). Trimming left V 3 bases short and J 4 bases short, with 16 bases between. Germline V lookup: CDR1 SGHAT, CDR2 FQNNGV. This CDR3 spans 15 amino acids. Here the CDR3 reads CASSLGGGTSYEQYF. In DNA, the CDR3 is TGTGCCAGCAGCTTGGGGGGTGGTACCTCTTACGAGCAGTACTTC.

The chain employs TRBV7-9 and TRBJ2-5, with D unresolved. The CDR3 runs 14 residues. V was pared by 1 base and J by 2 bases, with 8 bases between. CDR1 SEHNR and CDR2 FQNEAQ come from the germline V gene (reference sequence). CDR3 loop: CASSLGIGQETQYF. The CDR3 DNA sequence: TGTGCCAGCAGCTTAGGTATCGGGCAAGAGACCCAGTACTTC.

This clone was counted between two and nine times. The chain employs TRBV27 and TRBJ1-2; possibly TRBD1 for D (5 bases). Germline V lookup: CDR1 MNHEY, CDR2 SMNVEV (reference sequence). The CDR3 length is 13 residues. Trimming removed 6 bases from V and 6 bases from J, with 14 bases in between. CDR3 amino acids: CASRLSGGNGYTF. The DNA of the CDR3 is TGTGCCAGCAGACTTTCGGGGGGGAATGGCTACACCTTC.

Note on this clone: One end of the junction does not line up with germline, which may come from a read error. The chain recombines TRBV9 with TRBJ2-3, with 9 bases that match TRBD2. The CDR3 consists of 15 residues. The germline gives CDR1 SGDLS, CDR2 YYNGEE. CDR3 nucleotide sequence: TGTGCCAGCAGCGTAGAAGGGACTAGCAGAGATACGCAGTATTTT. Translating gives CASSVEGTSRDTQYF.

The table lists this clone with a count of one. The V and J genes are TRBV25-1 and TRBJ2-2, with 9 bases matching TRBD2. V dropped 5 bases and J dropped 7; count of bases not matched to a gene: 5. In germline, CDR1 is MGHDK, CDR2 SYGVNS. The CDR3 contains 14 residues. The CDR3 sequence is CASSRREGNGELFF. Here the CDR3 DNA reads TGTGCCAGCAGTCGGCGGGAGGGGAACGGGGAGCTGTTTTTT. Full variable domain (missing parts from reference TRBV25-1 and TRBJ2-2): EADIYQTPRYLVIGTGKKITLECSQTMGHDKMYWYQQDPGMELHLIHYSYGVNSTEKGDLSSESTVSRIRTEHFPLTLESARPSHTSQYLCASSRREGNGELFFGEGSRLTVL.

This CDR3 reads CASSFRFGHTQETQYF. Here the CDR3 DNA reads TGTGCCAGCAGTTTCCGCTTTGGCCACACTCAAGAGACCCAGTACTTC. The rearrangement uses TRBV6-5 and TRBJ2-5; D remains ambiguous. The CDR3 consists of 16 residues. Germline-derived CDR1 and CDR2 are MNHEY and SVGAGI. Between the trimmed V and J ends, which lost 4 bases and 2 bases, there was a span of 17 bases.

V is TRBV4-1 and J is TRBJ1-4; D is unclear. In germline, CDR1 is MGHRA, CDR2 YSYEKL. The CDR3 is 16 residues long. With 2 bases removed from V and 4 bases from J, the gap between germline ends came to 14 bases. CDR3 nucleotides: TGCGCCAGCAGCCAACGTTCCGCGGCGAGTAATGAAAAACTGTTTTTT. This translates into CASSQRSAASNEKLFF.

The CDR3 region has the DNA TGTGCCAGCAGTTTACCGGGACAGGTGAACTCGAACACCGGGGAGCTGTTTTTT. Its translation is CASSLPGQVNSNTGELFF. The chain couples TRBV28 to TRBJ2-2, with 8 bases matching TRBD1. This CDR3 comprises 18 residues. Trimming took 2 bases from V and 0 from J; bases not matched to a gene: 8. CDR1 and CDR2 from the germline V gene are MDHEN and SYDVKM.

This chain connects TRBV28 to TRBJ2-7, with 7 nucleotides matching TRBD1. The CDR3 extends over 16 amino acids. Trimming cost V 6 bases and J 5 bases; bases outside gene matches: 16. CDR1 and CDR2 from the germline V gene are MDHEN and SYDVKM. CDR3 region: CASSQLPGQSGDEQYF. The CDR3 DNA follows: TGTGCCAGCAGCCAACTTCCGGGACAGTCCGGGGACGAGCAGTACTTC.

This chain links TRBV7-9 with TRBJ2-7; maybe TRBD2 (5 bases). The CDR3 is 17 residues long. Germline-derived CDR1 and CDR2 are SEHNR and FQNEAQ (reference sequence). The ends were cut back, 5 bases at V and 1 base at J, with 21 bases in the middle. The CDR3 region has the DNA TGTGCCAGCAGCGTGGGAGAAGTCCCCCTTTGGTCCTACGAGCAGTACTTC. Translation: CASSVGEVPLWSYEQYF.